This TCR beta chain was found in a study of vaccination and CD4 T cells after COVID-19 (dated 2022 in TCRdb). Notes on the research overall: The convalescent cohort included six males and four females, with two Hispanic individuals, seven Caucasians, two Asians and one multiracial person. Two doses of either the Pfizer-BioNTech BNT162b2 vaccine (n=8) or the Moderna mRNA-1273 vaccine (n=2) were administered to participants. Post-COVID blood samples were collected from convalescent patients a median of approximately 100 days after diagnosis, with a range of about 30 to 180 days. Post-vaccine blood samples were obtained a median of about 77 days after the second vaccine dose, with a range of roughly 13 to 250 days. The cultures were stimulated with overlapping spike peptide pools from SARS-CoV-2 and from the common cold coronaviruses HCoV-NL63, HCoV-OC43 and HCoV-229E. In control cultures, a CEFX viral epitope pool was used as positive control, an HIV-1 Nef peptide pool was used as negative control, or no peptide was added. In about 11 COVID-19 convalescent patients and a handful of infection-naive healthy vaccine recipients, the spike-specific CD4+ TCR repertoire before mRNA vaccination was compared with the repertoire after mRNA vaccination. On the study overall, not on this receptor specifically: Although the median number of SARS-CoV-2-reactive clonotypes went up from roughly 19 after infection to 35 to 40 after vaccination, the increase was not significant. Nearly all vaccine-specific clones in convalescent patients (304 of 307) were mono-reactive for SARS-CoV-2 spike rather than cross-reactive with common cold coronaviruses. Among convalescent patients, a median roughly 90% of the SARS-CoV-2-reactive clones seen after vaccination appeared only after vaccination, which suggests priming specific to the vaccine. The number of convalescent patients in the study was relatively small, and the study did not examine early timepoints following natural infection.

This clonotype was observed a few times. Its specific antigen is unknown. There are no base qualities to consult, and no much larger clone falls within one base. The germline V gene yields ENHRY for CDR1 and SYGVKD for CDR2. From its cysteine to its phenylalanine, the CDR3 spans 12 amino acids. Here the CDR3 DNA is all that survives: 36 bases in frame from base 1. Clipping removes 2 bases from V and 5 bases from J, with 0 as the unmatched junction base count. Libraries came from PCR. At the Johns Hopkins FTIC core, DNA from the cultured CD4+ T cells underwent TCR sequencing with the Oncomine TCR Beta short-read assay. The QIAamp micro DNA kit was used to extract genomic DNA from the cultured CD4+ T cells. Oncomine TCR Beta libraries made from cultured CD4+ T cells were pooled using unique dual indexes and sequenced on an Illumina iSeq 100. The authors' pipeline ran thus. Non-productive sequences were removed, and CDR3s that did not start with C, did not end with F or W, or were shorter than 7 amino acids were discarded. Antigen-specific clonotypes were identified with the MANAFEST web application by comparing peptide-stimulated wells with reference and other culture wells. For a clone to be called positive, the clone needed an FDR below 0.05, an odds ratio above 5, and a productive frequency above 0.1% in at least two of three replicate wells. A clonotype counted as cross-reactive if it showed significant expansion both in the SARS-CoV-2 spike wells and in at least one common cold coronavirus spike condition. CDR3 homology was assessed with Levenshtein distances (stringdist) and unrooted phylogenetic trees (ape) in R version 3.6.1. The public reads were reprocessed in TCRdb via fastp at Q25 and MiXCR, keeping in-frame beta chains. CDR3 protein sequences are deduplicated, and each keeps its most common genes and DNA. TCRdb, rather than the study authors, made the V and J calls. The sample contains some 15,000 distinct CDR3 sequences, 21% of them found a single time. The ten largest clones capture more than 10% of the sample.

The treatment or condition tag for this specimen amounts to: approximately 10-day PBMC culture with coronavirus spike peptide pools or control peptides (ViraFEST assay). The ViraFEST assay was used in the study, in which antigen-specific T cells were expanded with peptide pools and expanded clonotypes were subsequently identified by TCR sequencing. The absence of prior SARS-CoV-2 infection in healthy vaccine recipients was confirmed by negative nucleocapsid antibody tests before and after vaccination. Each well held roughly 2 million PBMCs cultured in IMDM containing around 5% human AB serum and around 10 IU/ml IL-2, with around 9.2 ug/ml peptide pools added. On days 3 and 7, half of the culture medium was replaced with fresh IL-2-containing medium. After about 11 days of culture, CD4+ T cells were isolated by negative selection using the EasySep CD4+ T cell isolation kit. Ficoll-Paque Plus gradient centrifugation was used to isolate PBMCs from whole blood, and the isolated PBMCs were then either used fresh or cryopreserved at -140C. Each culture condition was generally run in triplicate wells.

This sequence originates from a human donor who received a COVID-19 vaccine. The starting material was CD4+ T cells from blood, cultured in vitro, obtained before SARS-CoV-2 vaccination. The rearrangement joined TRBV10-3 to TRBJ2-7; a stretch of 7 junction bases matches TRBD2. The CDR3 is CAISEGRDEQYF. The DNA reads as follows: TGTGCCATCAGTGAGGGGAGGGACGAGCAGTACTTC.